This T cell receptor (beta chain) was documented in a study of regulatory T cells in long-lasting Graves disease. Time point: persistent/refractory GD, antithyroid drugs over 5 years with positive TRAb. PBMC RNA served as the TCR library source. Germline values: CDR1 MDHEN, CDR2 SYDVKM. The CDR3 consists of 15 residues. Trimming pared 3 bases from V and 9 bases from J, leaving 18 bases between. HTBI primers from iRepertoire and Arm-PCR of CDR3 regions yielded the TCR beta libraries. Via MiXCR, TCRdb re-called the multiplex PCR reads, giving one row per CDR3 protein. The sample yields hundreds of thousands of distinct CDR3 sequences, less than 25% seen once. This clonotype was seen many times.

This sequence was found in a female donor with Graves disease. The rearrangement links TRBV28 to TRBJ2-1; no definite D call. The sequencing here drew on peripheral blood mononuclear cells (PBMCs), taken when the disease was refractory, from a patient treated with antithyroid drugs. The CDR3 reads CASSLAPRKGSEQFF. The CDR3 region has the DNA TGTGCCAGCAGTTTGGCCCCCCGGAAGGGTAGTGAGCAGTTCTTC.